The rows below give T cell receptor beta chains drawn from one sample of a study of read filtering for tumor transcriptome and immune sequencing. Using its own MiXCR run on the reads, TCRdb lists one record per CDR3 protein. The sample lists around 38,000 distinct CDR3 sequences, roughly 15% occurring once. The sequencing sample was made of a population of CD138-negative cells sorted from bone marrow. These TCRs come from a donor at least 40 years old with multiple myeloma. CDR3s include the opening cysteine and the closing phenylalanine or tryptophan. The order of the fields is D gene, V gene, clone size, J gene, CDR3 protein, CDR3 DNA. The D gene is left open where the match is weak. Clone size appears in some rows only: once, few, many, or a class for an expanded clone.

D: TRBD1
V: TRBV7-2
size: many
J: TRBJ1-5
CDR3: CASSSGQGRNQPQHF
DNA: TGTGCCAGCAGCTCGGGACAGGGAAGAAATCAGCCCCAGCATTTT

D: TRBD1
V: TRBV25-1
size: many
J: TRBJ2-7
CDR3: CASSEQGASYEQYF
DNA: TGTGCCAGCAGTGAGCAGGGGGCCAGCTACGAGCAGTACTTC

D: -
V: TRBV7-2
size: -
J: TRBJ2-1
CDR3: CASSLPTDYSYNEQFF
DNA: TGTGCCAGCAGCTTACCCACAGACTACTCCTACAATGAGCAGTTCTTC

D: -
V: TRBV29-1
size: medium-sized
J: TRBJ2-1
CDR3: CSVYGGNEQFF
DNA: TGCAGCGTTTACGGGGGCAATGAGCAGTTCTTC

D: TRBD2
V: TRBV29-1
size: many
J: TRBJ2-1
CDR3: CSVGGGANYNEQFF
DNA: TGCAGCGTTGGGGGGGGAGCCAATTACAATGAGCAGTTCTTC

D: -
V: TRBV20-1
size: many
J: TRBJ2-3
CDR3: CSARKDDTQYF
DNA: TGCAGTGCTAGAAAGGACGATACGCAGTATTTT

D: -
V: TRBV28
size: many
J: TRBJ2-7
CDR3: CASLQEGVSREQYF
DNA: TGTGCCAGTTTGCAGGAGGGAGTCAGTCGCGAGCAGTACTTC

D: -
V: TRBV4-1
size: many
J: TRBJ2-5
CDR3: CASSQRTNRDTKETQYF
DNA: TGCGCCAGCAGCCAACGGACAAACCGGGACACCAAAGAGACCCAGTACTTC

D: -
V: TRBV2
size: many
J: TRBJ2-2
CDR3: CASSGQRANTGELFF
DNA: TGTGCCAGCAGTGGTCAGCGGGCGAACACCGGGGAGCTGTTTTTT

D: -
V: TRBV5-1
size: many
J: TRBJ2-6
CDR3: CASRSSGANVLTF
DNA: TGCGCCAGTCGAAGCTCTGGGGCCAACGTCCTGACTTTC

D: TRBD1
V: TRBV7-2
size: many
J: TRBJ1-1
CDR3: CASSQGQGHTEAFF
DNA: TGTGCCAGCAGCCAAGGACAGGGGCACACTGAAGCTTTCTTT

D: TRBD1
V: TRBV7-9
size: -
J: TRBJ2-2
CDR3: CASSSDRGGTGELFF
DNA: TGTGCCAGCAGCTCGGACAGGGGGGGAACCGGGGAGCTGTTTTTT

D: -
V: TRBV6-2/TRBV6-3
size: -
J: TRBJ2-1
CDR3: CASSWDGFNNEQFF
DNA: TGTGCCAGCAGTTGGGACGGCTTCAACAATGAGCAGTTCTTC

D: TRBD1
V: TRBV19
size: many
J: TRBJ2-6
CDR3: CASTLQGPGANVLTF
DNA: TGTGCCAGTACCTTACAGGGGCCGGGGGCCAACGTCCTGACTTTC

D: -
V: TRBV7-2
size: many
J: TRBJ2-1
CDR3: CASSLVGRPQFF
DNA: TGTGCCAGCAGCTTAGTAGGGCGCCCCCAGTTCTTC

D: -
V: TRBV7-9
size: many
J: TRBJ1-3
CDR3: CASRWTDSSGNTIYF
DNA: TGTGCCAGCAGATGGACCGATAGCTCTGGAAACACCATATATTTT

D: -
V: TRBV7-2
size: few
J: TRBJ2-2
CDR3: CASSLNSMGTGELFF
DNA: TGTGCCAGCAGCTTAAACAGTATGGGCACCGGGGAGCTGTTTTTT

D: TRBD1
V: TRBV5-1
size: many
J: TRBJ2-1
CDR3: CASSSTDRVRYNEQFF
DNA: TGCGCCAGCAGCTCGACTGACAGGGTCCGATACAATGAGCAGTTCTTC

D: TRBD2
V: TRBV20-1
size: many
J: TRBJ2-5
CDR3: CSALDSAGVSSETQYF
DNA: TGCAGTGCTCTTGACTCAGCGGGAGTCTCGTCCGAGACCCAGTACTTC

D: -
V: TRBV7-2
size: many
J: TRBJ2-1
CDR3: CASSPRQEYNEQFF
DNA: TGTGCCAGCAGCCCCAGACAGGAATACAATGAGCAGTTCTTC

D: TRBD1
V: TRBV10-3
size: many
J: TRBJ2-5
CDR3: CAIRGTGLEETQYF
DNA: TGTGCCATCAGAGGGACAGGGCTCGAAGAGACCCAGTACTTC

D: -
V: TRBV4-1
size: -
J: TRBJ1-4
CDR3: CASSQGDGGLFF
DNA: TGCGCCAGCAGCCAAGGGGACGGAGGATTGTTTTTT

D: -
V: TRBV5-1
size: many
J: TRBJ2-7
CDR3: CASSIGDRQEYF
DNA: TGCGCCAGCAGTATAGGGGACCGCCAAGAGTACTTC

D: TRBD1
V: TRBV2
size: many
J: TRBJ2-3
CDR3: CASSADQGTGNTDTQYF
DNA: TGTGCCAGCAGTGCGGACCAAGGGACAGGGAATACAGATACGCAGTATTTT

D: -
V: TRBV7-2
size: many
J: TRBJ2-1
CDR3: CASSLAGTDRYGEQFF
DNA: TGTGCCAGCAGCTTAGCGGGAACGGACCGGTATGGTGAGCAGTTCTTC

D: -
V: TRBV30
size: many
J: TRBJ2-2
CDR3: CAWSQGKNTGELFF
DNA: TGTGCCTGGAGTCAGGGAAAGAACACCGGGGAGCTGTTTTTT

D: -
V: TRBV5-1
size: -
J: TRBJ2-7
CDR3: CASSLGRGEYEQYF
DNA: TGCGCCAGCAGCTTGGGACGGGGCGAATACGAGCAGTACTTC

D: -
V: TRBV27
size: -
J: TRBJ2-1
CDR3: CASTPSTGYNEQFF
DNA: TGTGCCAGCACCCCCTCGACTGGCTACAATGAGCAGTTCTTC

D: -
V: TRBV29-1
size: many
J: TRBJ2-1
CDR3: CSVEDGGRNEQFF
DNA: TGCAGCGTTGAAGATGGGGGAAGGAATGAGCAGTTCTTC

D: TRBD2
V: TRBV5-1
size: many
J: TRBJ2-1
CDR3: CASSVGGTSDNEQFF
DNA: TGCGCCAGCAGCGTCGGGGGGACCTCCGACAATGAGCAGTTCTTC

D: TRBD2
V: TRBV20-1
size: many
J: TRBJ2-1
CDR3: CSARGLAGAPYNEQFF
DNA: TGCAGTGCCCGCGGACTAGCGGGAGCCCCCTACAATGAGCAGTTCTTC

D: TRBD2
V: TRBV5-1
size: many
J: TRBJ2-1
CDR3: CASSSGLAGYNEQFF
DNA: TGCGCCAGCAGCTCCGGACTAGCAGGTTACAATGAGCAGTTCTTC

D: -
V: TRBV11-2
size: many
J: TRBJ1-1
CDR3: CASSLDQSGSTEAFF
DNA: TGTGCCAGCAGCTTAGATCAGTCGGGAAGCACTGAAGCTTTCTTT

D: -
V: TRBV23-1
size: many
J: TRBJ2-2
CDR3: CARGRPDTGELFF
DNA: TGCGCCAGAGGAAGGCCGGACACCGGGGAGCTGTTTTTT

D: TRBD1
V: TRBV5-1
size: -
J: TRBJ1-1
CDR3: CASSLTGGGTEAFF
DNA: TGCGCCAGCAGCTTGACAGGGGGCGGCACTGAAGCTTTCTTT

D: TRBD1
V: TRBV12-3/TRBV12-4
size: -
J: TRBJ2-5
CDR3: CASSRSGTEETQYF
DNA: TGTGCCAGCAGCCGCTCGGGGACAGAAGAGACCCAGTACTTC

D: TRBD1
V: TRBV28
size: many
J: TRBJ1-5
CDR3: CASRYDRASNQPQHF
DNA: TGTGCCAGCAGATACGACAGGGCAAGCAATCAGCCCCAGCATTTT

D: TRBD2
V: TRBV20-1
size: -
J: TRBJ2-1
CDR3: CSARDLRGGTNAYNEQFF
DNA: TGCAGTGCTAGAGATCTGAGGGGAGGGACTAACGCCTACAATGAGCAGTTCTTC

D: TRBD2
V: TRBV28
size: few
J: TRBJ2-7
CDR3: CASSERGSSYEQYF
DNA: TGTGCCAGCAGTGAGCGGGGAAGCTCCTACGAGCAGTACTTC

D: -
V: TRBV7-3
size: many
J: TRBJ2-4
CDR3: CATTLERIQYF
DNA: TGTGCCACCACGTTAGAGCGGATTCAGTACTTC

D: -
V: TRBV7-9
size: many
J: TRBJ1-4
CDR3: CAGAATNEKLFF
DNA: TGTGCCGGGGCTGCAACTAATGAAAAACTGTTTTTT

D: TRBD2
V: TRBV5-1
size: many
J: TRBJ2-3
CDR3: CASSLEPSGSTDTQYF
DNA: TGCGCCAGCAGCTTGGAGCCTAGCGGGAGCACAGATACGCAGTATTTT

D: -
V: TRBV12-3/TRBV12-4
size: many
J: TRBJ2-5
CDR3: CASSSPDSTQYF
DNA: TGTGCCAGCAGTTCCCCAGACAGTACCCAGTACTTC

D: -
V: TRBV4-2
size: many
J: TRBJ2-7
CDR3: CASSEDFGTWSEQYF
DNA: TGTGCCAGCAGTGAAGATTTCGGGACTTGGAGCGAGCAGTACTTC

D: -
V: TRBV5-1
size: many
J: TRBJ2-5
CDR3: CASSSHNNLDPRGETQYF
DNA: TGCGCCAGCAGCTCGCATAACAACTTAGACCCCCGAGGGGAGACCCAGTACTTC

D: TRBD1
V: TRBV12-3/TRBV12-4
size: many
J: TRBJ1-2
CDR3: CASSRPDRGPHGYTF
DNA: TGTGCCAGCAGTCGCCCGGACAGGGGGCCGCATGGCTACACCTTC

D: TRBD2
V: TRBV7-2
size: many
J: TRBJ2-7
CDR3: CASRGTSYYEQYF
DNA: TGTGCCAGCAGGGGGACTAGTTACTACGAGCAGTACTTC

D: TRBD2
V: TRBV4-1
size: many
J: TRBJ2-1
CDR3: CASSQEWGLAGGYEQFF
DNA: TGCGCCAGCAGCCAAGAATGGGGACTAGCGGGAGGCTATGAGCAGTTCTTC

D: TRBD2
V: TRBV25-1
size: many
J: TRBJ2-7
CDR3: CASKGTSAYEQYF
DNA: TGTGCCAGCAAAGGGACTAGCGCCTACGAGCAGTACTTC

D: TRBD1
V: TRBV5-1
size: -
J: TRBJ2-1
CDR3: CASRGQGRENEQFF
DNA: TGCGCCAGCAGGGGACAGGGGCGTGAGAATGAGCAGTTCTTC

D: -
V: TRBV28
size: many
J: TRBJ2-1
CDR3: CASSPGLEPYNEQFF
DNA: TGTGCCAGCAGCCCCGGACTCGAGCCCTACAATGAGCAGTTCTTC

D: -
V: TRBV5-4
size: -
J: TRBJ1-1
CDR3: CASSLDRTNTEAFF
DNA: TGTGCCAGCAGCCTAGACAGGACGAACACTGAAGCTTTCTTT

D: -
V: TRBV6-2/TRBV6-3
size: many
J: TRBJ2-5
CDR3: CASNKWTGYF
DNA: TGTGCCAGCAATAAGTGGACGGGCTACTTC

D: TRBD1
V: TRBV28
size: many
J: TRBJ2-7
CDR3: CASSSTGRIHEQYF
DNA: TGTGCCAGCAGTTCGACAGGGCGGATCCACGAGCAGTACTTC

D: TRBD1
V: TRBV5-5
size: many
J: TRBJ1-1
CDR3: CASIPTGTTEAFF
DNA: TGTGCCAGCATTCCGACAGGGACCACTGAAGCTTTCTTT

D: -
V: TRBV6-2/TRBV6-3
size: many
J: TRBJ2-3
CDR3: CASSSAGTGTDTQYF
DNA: TGTGCCAGCAGTTCGGCCGGGACTGGCACAGATACGCAGTATTTT

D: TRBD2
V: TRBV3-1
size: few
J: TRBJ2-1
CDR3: CASGLAGGEQFF
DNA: TGTGCCAGTGGACTAGCGGGAGGTGAGCAGTTCTTC

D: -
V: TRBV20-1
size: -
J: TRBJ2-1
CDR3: CSASRRYGSAARRNEQFF
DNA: TGCAGTGCTAGCCGCAGGTATGGCAGCGCGGCGCGCAGAAATGAGCAGTTCTTC

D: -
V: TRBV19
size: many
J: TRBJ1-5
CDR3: CASSRDHSNQPQHF
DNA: TGTGCCAGTAGTAGAGACCATAGCAATCAGCCCCAGCATTTT

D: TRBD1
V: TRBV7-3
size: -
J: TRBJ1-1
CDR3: CASSKGQGGEAFF
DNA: TGTGCCAGCAGCAAGGGACAGGGAGGTGAAGCTTTCTTT